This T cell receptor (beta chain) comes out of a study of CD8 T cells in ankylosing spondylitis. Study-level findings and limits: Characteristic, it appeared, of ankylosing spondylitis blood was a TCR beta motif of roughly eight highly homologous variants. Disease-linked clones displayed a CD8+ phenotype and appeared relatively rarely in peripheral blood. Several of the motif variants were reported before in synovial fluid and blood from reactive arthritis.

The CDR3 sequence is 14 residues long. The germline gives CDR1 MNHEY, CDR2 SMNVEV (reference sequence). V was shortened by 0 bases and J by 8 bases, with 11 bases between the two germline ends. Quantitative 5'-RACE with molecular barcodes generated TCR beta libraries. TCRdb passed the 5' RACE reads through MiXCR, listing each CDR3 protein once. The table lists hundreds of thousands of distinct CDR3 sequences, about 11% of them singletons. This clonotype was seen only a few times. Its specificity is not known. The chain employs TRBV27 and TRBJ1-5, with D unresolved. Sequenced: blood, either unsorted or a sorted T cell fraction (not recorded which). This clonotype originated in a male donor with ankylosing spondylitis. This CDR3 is CASSLSGRREPQHF. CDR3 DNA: TGTGCCAGCAGTTTATCTGGGAGGAGAGAGCCCCAGCATTTT.